Many counts were recorded for the clone carrying this T cell receptor beta chain. Antigen unknown. The data stem from a study of T-cell reconstitution after alpha-beta-depleted transplantation in children. Findings and caveats of the study: Approximately two months post-transplant, alpha-beta T cells reportedly originated from several hundred expanded graft clones. T cells produced anew were the main source of T-cell counts and diversity one year after transplant. High day-60 TCRbeta diversity in some patients came from surviving recipient T cells and thymic progenitors.

Trimming left V 3 bases short and J 2 bases short, with 13 bases between. The V gene's germline CDR1 is SQVTM and CDR2 ANQGSEA. This CDR3 contains 14 residues. The library targeted TCRbeta and was prepared with unique molecular identifiers. TCRdb re-analysed the PCR reads in MiXCR, keeping a single row per CDR3 protein. The sample holds roughly 250,000 distinct CDR3 sequences, 6.5% to 9% seen once. This clonotype originated in a male patient aged 10 to 17 who had a stem cell transplant for acute lymphoblastic leukemia, so the T cells may come from the graft donor. The chain recombines TRBV29-1 with TRBJ1-2; TRBD1 might be the D (5 bases). Sequenced here: PBMCs, mostly from graft donor cells, sampled 180 days after TCRalphabeta/CD19-depleted stem cell transplant. CDR3 residues: CSVEEGLSNYGYTF. In nucleotides, the CDR3 is TGCAGCGTTGAGGAGGGGCTAAGCAACTATGGCTACACCTTC. Using reference TRBV29-1 and TRBJ1-2 for the parts outside the CDR3, the full variable domain is SAVISQKPSRDICQRGTSLTIQCQVDSQVTMMFWYRQQPGQSLTLIATANQGSEATYESGFVIDKFPISRPNLTFSTLTVSNMSPEDSSIYLCSVEEGLSNYGYTFGSGTRLTVV.